Listed here are 19 T cell receptor beta chains from one sample, sequenced in a study of OX40 agonist ivuxolimab in advanced cancers. Sequenced by immunoSEQ multiplex PCR; TCRdb stores in-frame clones only, minus some. The sample has about 64,000 clones; approximately 90% are singletons. The material sequenced was CD4+ or CD8+ T cells sorted from blood, taken in a trial of the OX40 agonist ivuxolimab. Receptors originate from an adult with an advanced solid tumor such as melanoma, head and neck, liver or kidney cancer.

This clone was picked up one time. The chain uses TRBV6-5 and TRBJ2-7; 7 bases are a match to TRBD2. The length of the CDR3 is 14 residues. Germline CDR1 and CDR2: MNHEY and SVGAGI. The junction had 9 bases not matched to a gene; V was cut back by 5 bases and J by 5 bases. The CDR3 here is CASSRSGNVDEQYF. The CDR3, as DNA: TGTGCCAGCAGTAGAAGCGGGAATGTGGACGAGCAGTACTTC.

The chain is built from TRBV19 and TRBJ1-5; D is unclear. From germline, CDR1 is LNHDA and CDR2 SQIVND (reference sequence). The CDR3 length is 16 residues. V gave up 4 bases and J gave up 1 base, with 14 bases separating them. CDR3 amino acids: CASSTGPDSSNQPQHF. CDR3 sequence (DNA): TGTGCCAGTAGTACCGGCCCTGACTCAAGCAATCAGCCCCAGCATTTT.

This clone was detected once. The rearrangement joins TRBV6-1 to TRBJ2-7, with D maybe TRBD1 (6 bases). The CDR3 runs 15 residues. Deletions cut 4 bases from V and 6 bases from J, with 19 bases between. CDR1 and CDR2 from the germline V gene are MNHNS and SASEGT. CDR3 residues: CASSGSLWGRGEQYF. DNA of the CDR3: TGTGCCAGCAGTGGCTCCCTGTGGGGGCGAGGCGAGCAGTACTTC.

J is TRBJ2-7 and V is TRBV15; 8 bases line up with TRBD1. V lost 3 bases to trimming and J lost 6 bases; unmatched junction nucleotides: 7. This CDR3 is built from 14 residues. Germline CDR1 reads LNHNV; CDR2 reads YYDKDF (reference sequence). CDR3 DNA sequence: TGTGCCACCAGCAGGGACAGGGTAACATCCGAGCAGTACTTC. Amino acids: CATSRDRVTSEQYF.

This clone was seen once. This chain uses TRBV19 with TRBJ2-5; 7 bases fit TRBD2. V gave up 3 bases and J gave up 2 bases; unmatched junction bases: 3. This CDR3 has 14 amino acids. The germline CDR1 and CDR2 sequences are LNHDA and SQIVND (reference sequence). In nucleotides, the CDR3 is TGTGCCAGTAGTATCGTGGGGGGGCAAGAGACCCAGTACTTC. It specifies CASSIVGGQETQYF. The full variable domain, in which reference TRBV19 and TRBJ2-5 provide the parts outside the CDR3, is DGGITQSPKYLFRKEGQNVTLSCEQNLNHDAMYWYRQDPGQGLRLIYYSQIVNDFQKGDIAEGYSVSREKKESFPLTVTSAQKNPTAFYLCASSIVGGQETQYFGPGTRLLVL.

This clone was seen once. The gene calls are TRBV7-2 and TRBJ2-7, with 12 nucleotides matching TRBD2. The CDR3 covers 17 residues. Germline V gives CDR1 SGHTA, CDR2 FQGNSA. Germline trimming cut 0 bases from V and 2 bases from J; bases unmatched to any gene: 5. Written as DNA, the CDR3 is TGTGCCAGCAGCTTAGCGACTAGCGGGAGAATGGCCTACGAGCAGTACTTC. This sequence encodes CASSLATSGRMAYEQYF.

The chain links TRBV18 to TRBJ2-6; perhaps TRBD2 as D (5 bases). The CDR3 totals 16 residues. V shed 4 bases and J shed 4 bases, with 14 bases lying between them. The germline gives CDR1 KGHSH, CDR2 LQKENI. The DNA for the CDR3 is TGTGCCAGCTCACGAGGGCAGTTCGACGGGGCCAACGTCCTGACTTTC. It is translated as CASSRGQFDGANVLTF.

The gene calls are TRBV4-1 and TRBJ2-7; 10 positions match TRBD1. Germline V lookup: CDR1 MGHRA, CDR2 YSYEKL. With V trimmed by 4 bases and J by 1 base, 7 bases remained unmatched. The CDR3 extends over 16 amino acids. Here the CDR3 DNA reads TGCGCCAGCAGCCGCACCCGGGACAGGGGTTCCTACGAGCAGTACTTC. This translates into CASSRTRDRGSYEQYF.

The J gene is TRBJ1-2, the V gene TRBV20-1; D is unclear. Trimming cost V 6 bases and J 4 bases, with 9 bases left between them. The CDR3 totals 11 residues. Germline loops: CDR1 DFQATT, CDR2 SNEGSKA (reference sequence). CDR3 sequence: CSAGRAYGYTF. CDR3 sequence (DNA): TGCAGTGCGGGCCGTGCCTATGGCTACACCTTC.

The CDR3 nucleotides are TGTGCCAGCAGTGAAACCAGGGGGTGGACTGAAGCTTTCTTT. It specifies CASSETRGWTEAFF. The rearrangement links TRBV6-1 to TRBJ1-1, with TRBD1 matching over 7 bases. The germline V gene has CDR1 MNHNS and CDR2 SASEGT. This CDR3 spans 14 amino acids. Trimming at V came to 2 bases and at J to 5 bases, leaving 5 bases not matched to a gene.

The rearrangement uses TRBV28 and TRBJ2-2; maybe TRBD2 (5 bases). Between the trimmed V and J ends, which lost 9 bases and 5 bases, there was a span of 10 bases. CDR1 is MDHEN and CDR2 is SYDVKM in the germline V gene. The CDR3 sequence is 12 residues long. DNA of the CDR3: TGTGCCAGTGTAGACTATACCGGGGAGCTGTTTTTT. Translation: CASVDYTGELFF.

This rearrangement joins TRBV6-1 to TRBJ2-4; D is uncertain. V lost 4 bases and J 6 bases, leaving 13 bases between the germline ends. The germline V gene has CDR1 MNHNS and CDR2 SASEGT. The CDR3 has 14 residues. The CDR3: CASSAVGSANIQYF. The CDR3 nucleotides read TGTGCCAGCAGTGCGGTGGGATCAGCAAACATTCAGTACTTC.

This clone has more than one count but fewer than ten. This rearrangement joins TRBV29-1 to TRBJ2-6; D remains unclear. The V gene lost 7 bases and the J gene lost 0 bases, with 4 bases spanning the gap. This CDR3 has 12 residues. Per germline, CDR1 SQVTM and CDR2 ANQGSEA. CDR3 sequence (DNA): TGCAGCGCCCGCTCTGGGGCCAACGTCCTGACTTTC. Translation gives CSARSGANVLTF.

V and J are TRBV21-1 and TRBJ1-3. TRBV21-1 is listed as a pseudogene. The CDR3 sequence is 17 residues long. CDR3 region: CASSPRFPEYSGNTIYF. In DNA form, the CDR3 reads TGTGCCAGCAGCCCTCGGTTCCCAGAATACTCTGGAAACACCATATATTTT.

The chain carries TRBV18 and TRBJ2-1; D is ambiguous. The CDR3 spans 12 residues. V was clipped by 4 bases and J by 11 bases, with 12 bases between them. Germline loops: CDR1 KGHSH, CDR2 LQKENI. In DNA form, the CDR3 reads TGTGCCAGCTCACGGCCCCAGAGTAAGCAGTTCTTC. Translated, it gives CASSRPQSKQFF.

The chain employs TRBV7-8 and TRBJ2-1, with unresolved D. The CDR3 is 11 amino acids. Looked up from germline, CDR1 is SGHVS and CDR2 is FQNEAQ. V lost 1 base and J 6 bases, leaving 1 base between the germline ends. The CDR3: CASSLGNEQFF. In nucleotides, the CDR3 is TGTGCCAGCAGCTTAGGCAATGAGCAGTTCTTC.

V is TRBV4-1 and J is TRBJ1-5, with 9 bases that match TRBD1. Trimming cost V 0 bases and J 7 bases; bases outside gene matches: 10. The CDR3 loop spans 17 amino acids. The V gene's germline CDR1 is MGHRA and CDR2 YSYEKL. This chain's CDR3 is CASSQEATGGFGQPQHF. CDR3 in DNA: TGCGCCAGCAGCCAAGAGGCGACAGGGGGTTTTGGACAGCCCCAGCATTTT.

The V call is TRBV7-2, the J call TRBJ1-2; D call uncertain. Trimming pared 7 bases from V and 6 bases from J, leaving 15 bases between. CDR1 and CDR2 from the germline V gene are SGHTA and FQGNSA. This CDR3 contains 13 residues. CDR3 in DNA: TGTGCCAGCACCGCAAATGGATTGAATGGCTACACCTTC. Protein: CASTANGLNGYTF.

This chain connects TRBV9 to TRBJ1-1; D is unclear. The V gene lost 0 bases and the J gene lost 9 bases, with 12 bases spanning the gap. The CDR3 contains 13 residues. The germline V gene encodes CDR1 SGDLS and CDR2 YYNGEE. CDR3 in DNA: TGTGCCAGCAGCGTAGGTGTGGCAGAGAAAGCTTTCTTT. Translating it yields CASSVGVAEKAFF.